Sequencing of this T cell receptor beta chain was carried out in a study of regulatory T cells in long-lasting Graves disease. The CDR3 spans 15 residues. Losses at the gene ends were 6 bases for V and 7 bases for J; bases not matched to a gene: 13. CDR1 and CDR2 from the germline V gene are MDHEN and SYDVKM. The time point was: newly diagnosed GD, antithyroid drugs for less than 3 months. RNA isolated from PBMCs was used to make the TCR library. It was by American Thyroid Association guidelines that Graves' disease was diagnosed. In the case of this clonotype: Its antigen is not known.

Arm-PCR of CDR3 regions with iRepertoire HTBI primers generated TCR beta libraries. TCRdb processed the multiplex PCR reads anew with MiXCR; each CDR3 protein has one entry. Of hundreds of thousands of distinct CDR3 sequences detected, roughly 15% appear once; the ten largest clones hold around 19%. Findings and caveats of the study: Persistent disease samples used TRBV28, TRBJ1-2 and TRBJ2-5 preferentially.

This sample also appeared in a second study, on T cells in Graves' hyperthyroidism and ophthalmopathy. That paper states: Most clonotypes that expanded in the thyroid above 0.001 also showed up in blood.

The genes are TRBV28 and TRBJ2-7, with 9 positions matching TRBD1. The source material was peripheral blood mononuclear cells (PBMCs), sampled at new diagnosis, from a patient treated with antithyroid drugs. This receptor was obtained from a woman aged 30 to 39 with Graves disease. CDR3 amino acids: CASSGGDREFDEQYF. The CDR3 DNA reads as TGTGCCAGCAGCGGAGGGGACAGGGAATTCGATGAGCAGTACTTC. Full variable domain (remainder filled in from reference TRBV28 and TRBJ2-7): DVKVTQSSRYLVKRTGEKVFLECVQDMDHENMFWYRQDPGLGLRLIYFSYDVKMKEKGDIPEGYSVSREKKERFSLILESASTNQTSMYLCASSGGDREFDEQYFGPGTRLTVT.